What follows describes a single T cell receptor beta chain. Antigen specificity is unknown. Trimming took 4 bases from V and 8 from J; bases not matched to a gene: 7. This CDR3 is 13 amino acids long. From germline, CDR1 is SGHNT and CDR2 YYREEE (reference sequence). The sample belongs to a study of cytomegalovirus exposure and HLA in healthy donors. Study-wide context: Within an early data release were about 80 million unique TCRs drawn from HLA-typed donors.

Study-level results: DRB1 showed the most TCR associations and HLA-C the fewest in a later analysis, as rates varied by HLA locus. Donor immune exposure was known only as CMV serostatus.

PCR used 60 Vbeta primers and 13 Jbeta primers. Some clones are missing from TCRdb's copy, which holds only in-frame ones; the method was immunoSEQ multiplex PCR. The sample yields around 150,000 clones, around 80% seen once. The chain uses TRBV5-4 and TRBJ1-1; 8 bases align to TRBD1. The sequencing sample was made of PBMCs. The source of this sequence is a man aged 18 to 29 in good health and CMV-seronegative. CDR3 DNA sequence: TGTGCCAGCAGCCCCGGACAGGGTAGGGAAGCTTTCTTT. Its protein is CASSPGQGREAFF.